This T cell receptor beta chain was sequenced in a study of human T cells and chemical hapten exposure. Across the whole study: All through the roughly 24-week study, the scalp of each patient received diphenylcyclopropenone doses weekly. Patch testing was performed with 0.01% DPC on the upper back, with reading at 6 days. Study-level findings and limits: All donors were alopecia patients, so their immunity may differ from that of healthy people.

Described time point: patch test 2, 6 weeks after DPC sensitization. Treatment indicated: therapeutic diphenylcyclopropenone sensitization with weekly scalp DPC. As for this clonotype: Its antigen remains unknown.

The library labeled individual cDNA molecules by adding unique molecular identifiers to them. TCRdb redid the calling of the RACE reads with MiXCR, one entry per CDR3 protein. The sample contains under 100,000 distinct CDR3 sequences, 10% to 12% of which appear only once. Trimming removed 0 bases at V and 0 bases at J, with 6 bases between. Germline V CDR1 and CDR2: LGHNA, YSLEER. The CDR3 contains 15 residues. The material was whole blood, obtained in connection with sensitization to the hapten diphenylcyclopropenone (DPC). The TCR comes from a middle-aged woman with alopecia areata. Some clones in this sample may be carry-over from other donors' samples. This rearrangement joins TRBV4-3 to TRBJ2-1; maybe TRBD2 (5 bases). This chain's CDR3 is CASSQEGSSYNEQFF. The CDR3 nucleotides are TGCGCCAGCAGCCAAGAAGGGAGCTCCTACAATGAGCAGTTCTTC.